Below are 22 T cell receptor beta chains sequenced from a single sample in a study of early T cells in non-severe SARS-CoV-2 infection. TCRdb passed the 5' RACE reads through MiXCR, listing each CDR3 protein once. The table includes 87,000 or so distinct CDR3 sequences, approximately 15% detected once. The sample taken for sequencing was whole blood. Receptors originate from an adult who was a healthcare worker with PCR-confirmed SARS-CoV-2 infection or an uninfected control (not recorded which).

This clonotype was counted many times. The genes are TRBV6-6 and TRBJ2-6; D remains ambiguous. The CDR3 is 15 residues long. V lost 5 bases and J 0 bases, leaving 8 bases between the germline ends. Germline CDR1 reads MNHNY; CDR2 reads SVGAGI (reference sequence). The CDR3 region is CASSTTRSGANVLTF. For the CDR3, the DNA is TGTGCCAGCAGTACTACCCGCTCTGGGGCCAACGTCCTGACTTTC.

The chain carries TRBV7-9 and TRBJ1-1; 11 bases match TRBD1. There are 16 residues in the CDR3. The germline V gene encodes CDR1 SEHNR and CDR2 FQNEAQ (reference sequence). V lost 5 bases, J lost 3 bases, and 8 bases stayed unmatched. CDR3 DNA sequence: TGTGCCAGCAGCCAAGGGACAGGGGGAGCGCACACTGAAGCTTTCTTT. Protein product: CASSQGTGGAHTEAFF.

This clonotype was counted ten times or more. This rearrangement joins TRBV12-3 or TRBV12-4 to TRBJ2-2; D is unresolved. This CDR3 has 13 residues. Trimming removed 7 bases at V and 6 bases at J, with 12 bases between. The CDR3 DNA follows: TGTGCCAGCATGGGTGGTAGATCCGGGGAGCTGTTTTTT. It specifies CASMGGRSGELFF.

This clonotype showed up just a few times. The chain employs TRBV6-1 and TRBJ2-3; 11 bases are shared with TRBD2. The CDR3 sequence is 17 residues long. V trimming: 6 bases; J trimming: 7 bases; junction bases outside the gene matches: 15. Germline V gives CDR1 MNHNS, CDR2 SASEGT. The CDR3 region has the DNA TGTGCCAGCAGCACCCCCGGGACTAGCGGAGCACGGCATACGCAGTATTTT. Translation gives CASSTPGTSGARHTQYF.

The chain joins TRBV20-1 to TRBJ1-1; 8 bases line up with TRBD1. The CDR3 spans 12 residues. Germline V gene sequence: CDR1 DFQATT, CDR2 SNEGSKA (reference sequence). Germline trimming cut 0 bases from V and 11 bases from J; bases unmatched to any gene: 5. CDR3 loop: CSARDRDRMAFF. In DNA, the CDR3 is TGCAGTGCTAGAGATAGGGACAGGATGGCTTTCTTT.

In this sample, this clonotype turned up a few times. The chain uses TRBV28 and TRBJ2-7; D is perhaps TRBD2 (6 bases). The CDR3 loop spans 15 amino acids. V dropped 6 bases and J dropped 7 bases, with 22 bases sitting between them. Per the germline V gene, CDR1 is MDHEN and CDR2 is SYDVKM. The CDR3 DNA sequence: TGTGCCAGCAGAAAACCGGGACTGACTATTAATGAGCAGTACTTC. It yields the protein CASRKPGLTINEQYF.

This clonotype has only a few counts. The J gene is TRBJ1-2, the V gene TRBV3-1, with 7 bases aligning to TRBD1. Germline CDR1 and CDR2: LGHDT and YNNKEL (reference sequence). CDR3 length: 16 residues. The J segment lost 8 bases and the V segment lost 3 bases, leaving 15 bases of the junction unmatched. The CDR3 sequence is CASSHDLLRQGGGYTF. As DNA, the CDR3 is TGTGCCAGCAGCCATGACCTCTTAAGACAGGGCGGCGGCTACACCTTC.

This clonotype occurred a few times. The chain uses TRBV19 and TRBJ1-3; D call uncertain. This CDR3 has 15 residues. V was trimmed by 5 bases and J by 2 bases, leaving 13 bases between them. Per the germline V gene, CDR1 is LNHDA and CDR2 is SQIVND (reference sequence). CDR3 sequence reads: CASSSRNPPGNTIYF. CDR3 bases: TGTGCCAGTAGTTCCCGAAACCCCCCTGGAAACACCATATATTTT.

Written as DNA, the CDR3 is TGCAGTGCTAGAGACGGACACATAGGCACTGAAGCTTTCTTT. Its protein is CSARDGHIGTEAFF. The genes are TRBV20-1 and TRBJ1-1; TRBD1 is a possible D gene (5 bases). The length of the CDR3 is 14 residues. Between the trimmed V and J ends, which lost 0 bases and 4 bases, there was a span of 12 bases. Germline-derived CDR1 and CDR2 are DFQATT and SNEGSKA (reference sequence).

This clonotype was counted between two and nine times. The chain is built from TRBV18 and TRBJ2-7, with 8 nucleotides matching TRBD1. Trimming took 5 bases from V and 7 from J; bases not matched to a gene: 7. The CDR3 is 13 amino acids. CDR1 and CDR2 (germline): KGHSH, LQKENI. DNA of the CDR3: TGTGCCAGCTCATCACAGGGGGGTTGGGAGCAGTACTTC. Its protein is CASSSQGGWEQYF.

This clonotype was detected only a few times. The chain combines TRBV28 with TRBJ1-5; 9 bases match TRBD1. This CDR3 contains 14 residues. Germline values: CDR1 MDHEN, CDR2 SYDVKM. J gave up 11 bases and V 5 bases, and 10 bases lay outside the gene matches. As DNA, the CDR3 is TGTGCCAGCAGTACCAGGACAGGGGTACAGACCCAGCATTTT. Its protein product is CASSTRTGVQTQHF.

The rearrangement uses TRBV29-1 and TRBJ1-2, with D tentatively TRBD1 (6 bases). The CDR3 sequence is 13 residues long. Trimming removed 4 bases from V and 8 bases from J, with 17 bases in between. Per germline, CDR1 SQVTM and CDR2 ANQGSEA. CDR3 amino acids: CSVARQAVEGYTF. The CDR3 DNA sequence: TGCAGCGTTGCCAGACAGGCTGTGGAAGGCTACACCTTC.

The chain uses TRBV19 and TRBJ2-1, with TRBD1 identical over 7 bases. There are 14 residues in the CDR3. Per germline, CDR1 LNHDA and CDR2 SQIVND (reference sequence). The V segment lost 4 bases and the J segment 9 bases; nucleotides outside the gene matches: 9. The CDR3: CASSTGQARGEQFF. CDR3 in DNA: TGTGCCAGTAGTACAGGACAGGCCCGGGGTGAGCAGTTCTTC.

This clonotype has at least ten counts. The chain recombines TRBV28 with TRBJ1-1, with D uncertain. The CDR3 consists of 13 residues. V was shortened by 3 bases and J by 1 base, with 6 bases between the two germline ends. Germline V gene data show CDR1 as MDHEN and CDR2 as SYDVKM. DNA of the CDR3: TGTGCCAGCAGTTTGACACCGAACACTGAAGCTTTCTTT. This gives the protein CASSLTPNTEAFF.

This clonotype was seen many times. The genes are TRBV7-9 and TRBJ1-1; no firm D call. V lost 5 bases to trimming and J lost 6 bases, with 7 bases between them. In germline, CDR1 is SEHNR, CDR2 FQNEAQ (reference sequence). The CDR3 runs to 11 residues. CDR3 in DNA: TGTGCCAGCAGCCCCCGAGCTGAAGCTTTCTTT. This translates into CASSPRAEAFF.

The chain recombines TRBV28 with TRBJ2-3; D is ambiguous. The CDR3 covers 16 residues. V lost 3 bases, J lost 2 bases, and 15 bases lay in between. From germline, CDR1 is MDHEN and CDR2 SYDVKM. The CDR3 reads CASSFVAAKYTDTQYF. In nucleotides, the CDR3 is TGTGCCAGCAGTTTTGTCGCGGCGAAATACACAGATACGCAGTATTTT.

A few counts support this clonotype. This chain joins TRBV6-5 and TRBJ2-7, with D possibly being TRBD2 (6 bases). Trimming cost V 5 bases and J 4 bases, with 21 bases left between them. CDR1 and CDR2 from the germline V gene are MNHEY and SVGAGI. The CDR3 loop spans 16 amino acids. The chain's CDR3 is CASSRGLHPSSYEQYF. CDR3 bases: TGTGCCAGCAGTCGGGGACTTCACCCCTCATCATACGAGCAGTACTTC.

This clonotype has a count of ten or more. The gene calls are TRBV12-3 or TRBV12-4 and TRBJ2-5; D unclear. The CDR3 extends over 13 amino acids. V shed 8 bases and J shed 2 bases, with 12 bases lying between them. The CDR3 DNA reads TGTGCCAGCTGCTTGGCGGTACAAGAGACCCAGTACTTC. This sequence encodes CASCLAVQETQYF.

V is TRBV11-3 and J is TRBJ2-3; 11 nucleotides match TRBD1. Unmatched junction bases numbered 11, after V lost 4 bases and J lost 5 bases. CDR3 length: 17 amino acids. The germline gives CDR1 SGHNT, CDR2 YENEEA. CDR3 in amino acids: CASSSTTDRGRGDTQYF. In DNA form, the CDR3 reads TGTGCCAGCAGCTCGACCACGGACAGGGGGCGCGGAGATACGCAGTATTTT.

This chain joins TRBV12-3 or TRBV12-4 and TRBJ2-3; D gene uncertain. The ends were cut back, 6 bases at V and 0 bases at J, with 10 bases in the middle. The CDR3 covers 14 residues. The CDR3 sequence is CASRSPISTDTQYF. The CDR3, as DNA: TGTGCCAGCAGATCCCCAATTAGCACAGATACGCAGTATTTT.

The genes are TRBV3-1 and TRBJ2-3; D not certain. The CDR3 is 14 amino acids. Germline-derived CDR1 and CDR2 are LGHDT and YNNKEL (reference sequence). Trimming removed 2 bases at V and 5 bases at J, with 11 bases between. CDR3 DNA sequence: TGTGCCAGCAGCCAAAGGACCGCAGGAGATACGCAGTATTTT. It is translated as CASSQRTAGDTQYF.

This rearrangement joins TRBV9 to TRBJ1-2, with D perhaps matching TRBD1 (5 bases). Per germline, CDR1 SGDLS and CDR2 YYNGEE. The CDR3 has 21 amino acids. The ends were cut back, 2 bases at V and 1 base at J, with 30 bases in the middle. The CDR3 DNA reads TGTGCCAGCAGCGTGTTAAATGCGCCCTGGTCGACAGATACAATTAACTATGGCTACACCTTC. Protein product: CASSVLNAPWSTDTINYGYTF.